This record concerns one T cell receptor beta chain sequence. What it binds is not known. TCRdb reprocessed the 5' RACE reads via MiXCR and lists one record per CDR3 protein. The profile covers about 570,000 distinct CDR3 sequences, with 7.5% to 10% appearing a single time and 2.5% to 3.5% taken by the ten largest. Germline V gene lookup returns CDR1 SGHKS and CDR2 YYEKEE (reference sequence). Deletions cut 3 bases from V and 4 bases from J, with 14 bases between. The CDR3 totals 14 residues. The data originate from a study of identical twins. Broader study findings: Low generation probability was overrepresented in out-of-frame alpha sequences shared by twins. The study reached conclusions through statistical analysis that was cross-sectional, not following the same donors. Among monozygotic twins, out-of-frame TCR alpha sharing exceeded what models predicted.

This sample was also put to use in a study of yellow fever vaccine responses in identical twins. That publication notes: Reports say the vaccine T cell response in twins looked partly convergent and partly personalized.

The specimen sequenced was PBMCs. The TCR originated in a young woman in good health. This rearrangement joins TRBV5-5 to TRBJ2-7, with D possibly called TRBD1 or TRBD2 (6 bases each). The CDR3 region has the DNA TGTGCCAGCAGCTCAGAGGGGGGCGGGTACGAGCAGTACTTC. Amino acid sequence: CASSSEGGGYEQYF.